The text below deals with one T cell receptor (beta chain). This clonotype came up many times. There is no known antigen for this receptor. No per-base quality is available; no much larger clone lies one base away. The source of the sample is a study of T cell repertoires in cytomegalovirus infection (dated by TCRdb to the late 2010s). The study in broad terms: Donor HLA type was relevant to the analysis, as public TCR beta signatures indicated carriage of CMV infection together with the matching HLA type. Results the study describes overall, beyond this receptor: Cumulative frequency of public TCR beta family members discriminated carriers of CMV infection plus the relevant HLA type in this cohort and an independent approximately 400-donor cohort. The ex vivo response was dominated by HLA-C-restricted CMV-specific TCR beta clonotypes, which also provided the single most frequent clonotype in two of eight donors.

Data came from an Illumina HiSeq 1500. The raw public data were reprocessed by TCRdb itself: fastp quality trimming at Q25, MiXCR clonotype calling, in-frame beta chains only. Identical CDR3 proteins give one entry, which carries the most common genes and DNA. The sample yields hundreds of thousands of distinct CDR3 sequences; around 24% were counted once. The ten biggest clones cover 6.5% to 10% of the sample. The CDR3, from cysteine to phenylalanine, totals 13 residues. Of the read, only the CDR3 DNA is kept; its 39 bases are in frame from base 1. The V and J ends are trimmed by 3 bases and 2 bases, leaving 10 bases between them. The CDR1 and CDR2 encoded by the germline V gene (reference sequence) are DFQATT and SNEGSKA.

The material sequenced was CD8+ T cells from PBMCs. This TCR was recovered from a human donor in good health (CMV status not recorded). Some clones in this sample may be carry-over from other donors' samples. This receptor chain uses TRBV20-1 and TRBJ1-2; matching of 5 bases hints at TRBD1 as the D gene. Read as DNA, the sequence is TGCAGTGCTAGCGAGGGGAGCAACTATGGCTACACCTTC. The resulting protein is CSASEGSNYGYTF.